A selection of T cell receptor beta chains follows, all from one sample in a study of blood T cell repertoires in COVID-19. TCRdb keeps only in-frame clones here, not all; method: immunoSEQ multiplex PCR. This table holds tens of thousands of clones, more than 75% found once. Material for sequencing was peripheral blood. The source of these receptors is a woman aged 70-85 years with acute or convalescent COVID-19. The conserved cysteine and the conserved F or W are not part of the CDR3 here.

>TRBV4-3|14
ASSQGLAGVTDTQY
>TRBV6-2/TRBV6-3|12
ASSPRDRVDGYT
>TRBV30|12
AWIQRSFGTEAF
>TRBV3-1/TRBV3-2|11
ASSQGAGPEAF
>TRBV7-2|14
ASSFRQGEGNTEAF
>TRBV12-2|14
ASRSGTAYSNQPQH
>TRBV2|12
ASRRTSSSYEQY
>TRBV18|12
ASSPGQQNQPQH
>TRBV20-1|14
SASQLGRGTTDTQY
>TRBV3-1/TRBV3-2|14
ASSQQPTSGSDTQY
>TRBV7-2|11
ASSSKNTGELF
>TRBV6-1|14
ASSEVKGRLDQPQH
>TRBV27|12
ASSLSGLAYEQY
>TRBV4-2|16
ASSQDDLGTRKKDEQF
>TRBV5-5|13
ASSLVRQNTGELF
>TRBV18|14
ASSGLAGANTGELF
>TRBV4-2|18
ASSQGPPGTSGRGAYEQY
>TRBV2|10
ASSDQSDTQY
>TRBV7-2|12
ASSFTRDSYEQY
>TRBV5-6|11
ASSLWRAYEQY
>TRBV9|13
ASSQIKGETGELF
>TRBV19|12
ASSKNRDLDEQF
>TRBV4-3|14
ASSLRRLQGAGEQY
>TRBV9|14
ASSANPGGSNSPLH
>TRBV12-5|13
ASGRLAGGVNEQF
>TRBV6-5|11
ASRETGSNEQF
>TRBV19|13
ASSIKGQGSEGAF
>TRBV6-5|14
ASSYSAGQGSYEQY
>TRBV9|14
ASSARTSGITDTQY